This TCR beta chain is from a study of technical replicates of blood from a handful of donors. TCRdb's table, derived via immunoSEQ multiplex PCR, lists solely in-frame clones and lacks some. The table lists 65,000 to 95,000 clones, approximately 86% of them singletons, with under 5.5% in the top ten. This CDR3 is built from 17 residues. The germline V and J ends were trimmed by 4 bases and 3 bases, with 22 bases remaining between them. Germline assignment: CDR1 SEHNR and CDR2 FQNEAQ (reference sequence). This TCR was sampled from a human donor in good health. Some clones in this sample may be carry-over from other donors' samples. The chain couples TRBV7-9 to TRBJ2-7; TRBD1 might be the D (7 bases). Sequencing was carried out using PBMCs. The CDR3 coding sequence is TGTGCCAGCAGCTGGGTCCGGGTTCAGGGGGGAGTCTACGAGCAGTACTTC. It translates to CASSWVRVQGGVYEQYF.